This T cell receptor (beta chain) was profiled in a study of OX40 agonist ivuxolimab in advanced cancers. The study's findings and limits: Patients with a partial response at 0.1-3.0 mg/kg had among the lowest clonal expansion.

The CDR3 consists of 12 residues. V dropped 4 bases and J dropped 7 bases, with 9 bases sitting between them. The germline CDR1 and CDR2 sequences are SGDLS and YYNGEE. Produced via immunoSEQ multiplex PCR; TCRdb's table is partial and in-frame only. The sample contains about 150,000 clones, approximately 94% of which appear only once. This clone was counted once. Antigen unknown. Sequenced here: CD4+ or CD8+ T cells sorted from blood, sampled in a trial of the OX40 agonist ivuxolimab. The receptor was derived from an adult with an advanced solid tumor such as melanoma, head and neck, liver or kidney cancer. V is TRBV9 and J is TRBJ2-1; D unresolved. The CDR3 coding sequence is TGTGCCAGCAGCCCCGAACGGAATGAGCAGTTCTTC. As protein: CASSPERNEQFF.